This T cell receptor beta chain was identified in a study of CD8 T cells in Susac syndrome. Germline CDR1 reads MNHEY; CDR2 reads SMNVEV (reference sequence). The CDR3 runs 12 residues. V lost 1 base to trimming and J lost 10 bases, with 9 bases between them. The authors carried out high-throughput sequencing of TCR beta. They applied it to CD8+ and CD4+ T cells obtained from blood. In the multiple sclerosis control group, patients were treatment-naive and had stable or active relapsing-remitting disease. TEMRA cells were FACS-enriched, unlike CD8+ and CD4+ T cells, which were negatively isolated. A quantity of about 0.5 to 1 ug RNA underwent reverse transcription using random hexamers. The immunoSEQ assay covered 54 Vbeta and 13 Jbeta segments for CDR3. TCRdb itself ran the immunoSEQ multiplex PCR reads through MiXCR, one entry per CDR3 protein. Of about 300,000 distinct CDR3 sequences listed, about 88% were seen once; the top ten hold 0.18%.

The sample taken for sequencing was CD8+ T cells from PBMCs. This TCR was recovered from a human donor with multiple sclerosis. The chain couples TRBV27 to TRBJ2-3; possibly TRBD2 for D (6 bases). Here the CDR3 reads CASSLLGGPQYF. DNA of the CDR3: TGTGCCAGCAGTTTATTGGGAGGCCCGCAGTATTTT.